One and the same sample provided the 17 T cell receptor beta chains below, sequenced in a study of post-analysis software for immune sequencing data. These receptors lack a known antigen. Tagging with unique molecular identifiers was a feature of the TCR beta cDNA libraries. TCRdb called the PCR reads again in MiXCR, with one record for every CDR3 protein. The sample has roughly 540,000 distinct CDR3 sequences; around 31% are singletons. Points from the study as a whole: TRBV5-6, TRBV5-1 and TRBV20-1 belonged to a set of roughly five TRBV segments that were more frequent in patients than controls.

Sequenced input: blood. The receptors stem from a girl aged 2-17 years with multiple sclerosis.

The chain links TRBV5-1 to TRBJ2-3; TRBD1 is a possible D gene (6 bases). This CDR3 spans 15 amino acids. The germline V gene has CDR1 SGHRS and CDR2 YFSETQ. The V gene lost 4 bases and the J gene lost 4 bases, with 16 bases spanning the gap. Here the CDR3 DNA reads TGCGCCAGCAGCCCCGGGACACTAGGCGCAGATACGCAGTATTTT. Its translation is CASSPGTLGADTQYF.

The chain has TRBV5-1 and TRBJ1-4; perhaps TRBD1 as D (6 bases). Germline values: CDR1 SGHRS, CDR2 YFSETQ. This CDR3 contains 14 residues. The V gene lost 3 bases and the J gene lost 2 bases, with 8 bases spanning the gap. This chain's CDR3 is CASSSQGTNEKLFF. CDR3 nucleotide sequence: TGCGCCAGCAGCTCACAGGGTACTAATGAAAAACTGTTTTTT.

The CDR3 sequence: CASSAATPAGDTQYF. CDR3 nucleotide sequence: TGTGCCAGCAGTGCCGCCACCCCCGCAGGGGATACGCAGTATTTT. The chain has TRBV2 and TRBJ2-3; weak D call: TRBD1 (5 bases). Per the germline V gene, CDR1 is SNHLY and CDR2 is FYNNEI. Trimming stripped 4 bases from V and 6 bases from J, with 17 bases between. The CDR3 contains 15 residues.

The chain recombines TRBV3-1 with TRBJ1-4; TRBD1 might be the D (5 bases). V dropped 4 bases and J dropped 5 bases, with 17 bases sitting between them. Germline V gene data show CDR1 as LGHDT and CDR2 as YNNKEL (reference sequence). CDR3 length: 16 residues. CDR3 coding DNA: TGTGCCAGCAGCCGCCTAGGCGACAGCGACAATGAAAAACTGTTTTTT. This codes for CASSRLGDSDNEKLFF. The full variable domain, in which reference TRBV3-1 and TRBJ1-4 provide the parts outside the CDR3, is DTAVSQTPKYLVTQMGNDKSIKCEQNLGHDTMYWYKQDSKKFLKIMFSYNNKELIINETVPNRFSPKSPDKAHLNLHINSLELGDSAVYFCASSRLGDSDNEKLFFGSGTQLSVL.

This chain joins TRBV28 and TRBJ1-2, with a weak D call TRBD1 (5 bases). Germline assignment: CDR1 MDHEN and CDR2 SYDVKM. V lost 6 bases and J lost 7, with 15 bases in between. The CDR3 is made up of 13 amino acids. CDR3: CASSPAGFSGYTF. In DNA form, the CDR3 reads TGTGCCAGCAGCCCCGCAGGGTTCAGTGGCTACACCTTC.

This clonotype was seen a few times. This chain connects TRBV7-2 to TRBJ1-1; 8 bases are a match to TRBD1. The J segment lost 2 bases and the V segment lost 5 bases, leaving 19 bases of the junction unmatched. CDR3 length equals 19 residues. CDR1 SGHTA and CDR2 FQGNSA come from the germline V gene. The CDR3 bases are TGTGCCAGCAGCCTGCTATTTTTTCGGGGGGACAGGACTAACACTGAAGCTTTCTTT. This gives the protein CASSLLFFRGDRTNTEAFF.

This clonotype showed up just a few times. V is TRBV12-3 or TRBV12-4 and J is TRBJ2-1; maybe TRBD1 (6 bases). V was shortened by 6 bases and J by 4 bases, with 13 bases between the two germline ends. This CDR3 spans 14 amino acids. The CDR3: CASRPGTKYNEQFF. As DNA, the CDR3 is TGTGCCAGCAGGCCCGGGACAAAGTACAATGAGCAGTTCTTC.

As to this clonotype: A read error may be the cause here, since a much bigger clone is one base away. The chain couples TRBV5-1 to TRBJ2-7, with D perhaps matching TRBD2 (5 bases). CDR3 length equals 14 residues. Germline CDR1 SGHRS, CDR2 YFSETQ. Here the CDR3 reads CACSSGLSSYEQYF. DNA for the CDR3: TGCGCCTGCAGCTCTGGACTCAGCTCCTACGAGCAGTACTTC.

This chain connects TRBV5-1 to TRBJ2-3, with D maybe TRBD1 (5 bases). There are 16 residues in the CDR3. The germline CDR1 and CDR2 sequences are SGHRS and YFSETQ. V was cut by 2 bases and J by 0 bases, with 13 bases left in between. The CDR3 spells CASSFYQGVSTDTQYF. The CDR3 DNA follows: TGCGCCAGCAGCTTCTATCAGGGCGTTAGCACAGATACGCAGTATTTT.

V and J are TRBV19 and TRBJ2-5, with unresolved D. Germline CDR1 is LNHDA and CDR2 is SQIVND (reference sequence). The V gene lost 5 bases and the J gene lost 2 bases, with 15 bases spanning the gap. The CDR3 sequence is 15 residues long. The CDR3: CASSLTLEKQETQYF. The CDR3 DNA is TGTGCCAGTAGTTTGACTTTGGAAAAACAAGAGACCCAGTACTTC.

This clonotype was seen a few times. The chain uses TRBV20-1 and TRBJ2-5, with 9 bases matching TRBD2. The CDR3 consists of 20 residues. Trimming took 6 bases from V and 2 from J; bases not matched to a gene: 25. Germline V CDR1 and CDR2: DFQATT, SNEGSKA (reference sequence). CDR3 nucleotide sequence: TGCAGTGCCCTAAACGCAAACTTCTGGCCCCCAACTAGCGGGCAAGAGACCCAGTACTTC. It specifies CSALNANFWPPTSGQETQYF.

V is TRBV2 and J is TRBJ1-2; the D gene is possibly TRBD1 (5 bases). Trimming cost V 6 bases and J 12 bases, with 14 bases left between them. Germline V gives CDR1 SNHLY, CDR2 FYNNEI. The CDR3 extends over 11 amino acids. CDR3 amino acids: CASRQGGGDTF. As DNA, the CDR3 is TGTGCCAGCAGGCAGGGTGGGGGAGACACCTTC. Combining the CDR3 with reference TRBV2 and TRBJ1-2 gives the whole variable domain EPEVTQTPSHQVTQMGQEVILRCVPISNHLYFYWYRQILGQKVEFLVSFYNNEISEKSEIFDDQFSVERPDGSNFTLKIRSTKLEDSAMYFCASRQGGGDTFGSGTRLTVV.

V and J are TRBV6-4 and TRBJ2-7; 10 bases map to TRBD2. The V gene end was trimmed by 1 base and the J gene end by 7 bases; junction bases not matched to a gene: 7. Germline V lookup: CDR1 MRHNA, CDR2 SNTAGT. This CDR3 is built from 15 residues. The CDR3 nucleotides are TGTGCCAGCAGTGACTGGCTAGCGGGGGTGCATGAGCAGTACTTC. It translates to CASSDWLAGVHEQYF.

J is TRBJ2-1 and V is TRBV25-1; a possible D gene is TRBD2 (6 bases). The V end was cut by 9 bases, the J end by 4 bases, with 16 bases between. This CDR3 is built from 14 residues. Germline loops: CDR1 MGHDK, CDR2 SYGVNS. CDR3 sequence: CASGTPLSYNEQFF. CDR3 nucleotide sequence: TGTGCCAGTGGGACTCCCCTGAGTTACAATGAGCAGTTCTTC.

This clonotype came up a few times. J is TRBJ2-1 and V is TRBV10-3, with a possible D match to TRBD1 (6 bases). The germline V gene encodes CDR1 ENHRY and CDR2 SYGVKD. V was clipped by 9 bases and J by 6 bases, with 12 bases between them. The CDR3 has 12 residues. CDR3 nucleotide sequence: TGTGCCATAAAAGGACAGTCCAATGAGCAGTTCTTC. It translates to CAIKGQSNEQFF.

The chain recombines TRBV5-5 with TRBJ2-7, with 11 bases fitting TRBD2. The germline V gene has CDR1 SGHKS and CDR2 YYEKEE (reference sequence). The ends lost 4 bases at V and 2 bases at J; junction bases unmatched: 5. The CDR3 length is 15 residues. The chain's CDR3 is CASSPWTSGPYEQYF. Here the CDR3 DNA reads TGTGCCAGCAGCCCCTGGACTAGCGGGCCCTACGAGCAGTACTTC.

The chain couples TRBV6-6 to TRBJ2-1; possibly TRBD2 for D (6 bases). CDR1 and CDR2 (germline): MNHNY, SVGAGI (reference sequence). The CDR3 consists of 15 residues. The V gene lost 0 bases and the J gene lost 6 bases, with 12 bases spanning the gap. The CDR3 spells CASSYSGGEINEQFF. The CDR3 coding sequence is TGTGCCAGCAGTTACTCGGGAGGAGAGATCAATGAGCAGTTCTTC.